The TCR beta chain under discussion was sequenced for a study of PD-1 blockade in classical Hodgkin lymphoma. With no exception, relapse followed autologous stem cell transplantation in all patients, and brentuximab vedotin exposure varied. Profiling relied on immunoSEQ multiplex PCR, and the TCRdb table lists in-frame clones only, not all of them. The data hold nearly 60,000 clones, with more than 85% observed a single time. Note on this clone: Antigen unknown.

Trimming removed 5 bases from V and 5 bases from J; junction bases left unmatched: 3. CDR3 size: 13 residues. The germline V gene encodes CDR1 SQVTM and CDR2 ANQGSEA. Whole-study findings and limits: While CD8+ TCR diversity did not rise significantly by C4D1, CD4+ TCR diversity did. Those patients who began receiving nivolumab less than 1 year after ASCT had lower diversity, and they were excluded. A reduction in baseline TCR diversity was reportedly seen in newly diagnosed patients relative to healthy donors.

The chain is built from TRBV29-1 and TRBJ1-6; 7 nucleotides agree with TRBD1. This TCR was sampled from a human donor with classical Hodgkin lymphoma. The sample was peripheral blood mononuclear cells (PBMCs), taken before the second cycle of nivolumab. The CDR3 nucleotides read TGCAGCGTTCGGGACAGCGATAATTCACCCCTCCACTTT. This translates into CSVRDSDNSPLHF. Full variable domain (outside the CDR3, taken from reference TRBV29-1 and TRBJ1-6): SAVISQKPSRDICQRGTSLTIQCQVDSQVTMMFWYRQQPGQSLTLIATANQGSEATYESGFVIDKFPISRPNLTFSTLTVSNMSPEDSSIYLCSVRDSDNSPLHFGNGTRLTVT.